This entry lists 29 T cell receptor beta chains sequenced from one sample in a study of T cell clones after liver transplantation. The data were produced by immunoSEQ multiplex PCR, yet TCRdb's version contains in-frame clones alone and is incomplete. Of 68,000 or so clones detected, 80% appear once; the ten largest clones hold 0.6%. Source: CD4+ T cells from blood, taken before liver transplant. The receptors were sampled from a human donor who received a liver transplant.

This clone appeared a few times. This chain joins TRBV6-1 and TRBJ2-7, with 10 nucleotides matching TRBD2. V trimming: 6 bases; J trimming: 4 bases; junction bases outside the gene matches: 3. The CDR3 is 13 amino acids. Germline CDR1 is MNHNS and CDR2 is SASEGT. The CDR3 sequence: CASRTSGIYEQYF. For the CDR3, the DNA is TGTGCCAGCAGAACTAGCGGGATATACGAGCAGTACTTC.

The chain carries TRBV19 and TRBJ2-7; 15 positions agree with TRBD2. Germline CDR1 and CDR2: LNHDA and SQIVND (reference sequence). With 5 bases clipped from V and 0 bases from J, the junction kept 8 bases outside the gene matches. The CDR3 has 18 residues. The CDR3 region has the DNA TGTGCCAGTAGTGACTGGACTAGCGGGAGGGAGAGCTCCTACGAGCAGTACTTC. This gives the protein CASSDWTSGRESSYEQYF.

The chain uses TRBV6-5 and TRBJ2-7, with 7 nucleotides matching TRBD2. The CDR3 has 14 residues. V dropped 5 bases and J dropped 2; count of bases not matched to a gene: 6. CDR1 and CDR2 (germline): MNHEY, SVGAGI. The CDR3: CASSASGDPYEQYF. In DNA, the CDR3 is TGTGCCAGCAGTGCAAGCGGGGATCCCTACGAGCAGTACTTC.

The J gene is TRBJ2-1, the V gene TRBV2; TRBD1 or TRBD2 may be the D gene (6 bases each). CDR3 length: 22 residues. V was clipped by 2 bases and J by 0 bases, with 29 bases between them. Germline CDR1 is SNHLY and CDR2 is FYNNEI. The CDR3 reads CASSEMRRDRDKKPSSYNEQFF. CDR3 in DNA: TGTGCCAGCAGTGAAATGCGGAGGGACCGGGACAAGAAACCTAGCTCCTACAATGAGCAGTTCTTC.

This sequence joins TRBV19 and TRBJ1-5; 7 bases are a match to TRBD1. This CDR3 has 14 amino acids. With 5 bases clipped from V and 8 bases from J, the junction kept 9 bases outside the gene matches. Germline V gene lookup returns CDR1 LNHDA and CDR2 SQIVND (reference sequence). The CDR3 loop reads CASSAGTDNKPQHF. CDR3 bases: TGTGCCAGTAGTGCCGGGACAGATAACAAGCCCCAGCATTTT.

V and J are TRBV10-3 and TRBJ2-7, with D maybe TRBD2 (5 bases). Germline V gene data show CDR1 as ENHRY and CDR2 as SYGVKD. Trimming left V 5 bases short and J 2 bases short, with 19 bases between. The CDR3 sequence is 16 residues long. CDR3 amino acids: CAISKGGFEGTYEQYF. CDR3 nucleotides: TGTGCCATCAGTAAGGGCGGTTTCGAGGGAACCTACGAGCAGTACTTC.

This clone has just a few counts. This chain links TRBV27 with TRBJ2-7; 7 bases align to TRBD1. The V segment lost 2 bases and the J segment 3 bases; nucleotides outside the gene matches: 10. The CDR3 length is 16 residues. The germline V gene has CDR1 MNHEY and CDR2 SMNVEV (reference sequence). The CDR3 DNA reads TGTGCCAGCAGTTTACGTATCGACAGGGCTCGCTACGAGCAGTACTTC. This codes for CASSLRIDRARYEQYF.

This chain connects TRBV5-1 to TRBJ2-7; the D is unclear. CDR3 size: 14 residues. The germline CDR1 and CDR2 sequences are SGHRS and YFSETQ. The V end lost 4 bases, the J end lost 6 bases, and 17 bases lay between the germline ends. CDR3 DNA: TGCGCCAGCAGCCCACCGCTCCAGGCAGGCGAGCAGTACTTC. Amino acid sequence: CASSPPLQAGEQYF.

The rearrangement joins TRBV5-1 to TRBJ2-7; 8 bases align to TRBD1. CDR1 is SGHRS and CDR2 is YFSETQ in the germline V gene. Germline trimming cut 4 bases from V and 5 bases from J; bases unmatched to any gene: 5. The CDR3 consists of 13 residues. The CDR3 region is CASSRTGSHEQYF. The CDR3 coding sequence is TGCGCCAGCAGCCGGACAGGGTCCCACGAGCAGTACTTC.

The chain carries TRBV7-2 and TRBJ1-1, with D unresolved. Germline V lookup: CDR1 SGHTA, CDR2 FQGNSA. Trimming took 1 base from V and 7 from J, leaving 7 bases between them. CDR3 length equals 12 residues. CDR3 protein: CASSLEYSEAFF. CDR3 sequence (DNA): TGTGCCAGCAGCTTAGAGTACAGTGAAGCTTTCTTT.

This chain connects TRBV6-5 to TRBJ2-1; 11 positions match TRBD2. The CDR3 sequence is 15 residues long. The junction had 6 bases not matched to a gene; V was cut back by 2 bases and J by 9 bases. Germline-derived CDR1 and CDR2 are MNHEY and SVGAGI. CDR3 sequence: CASSYILAGVGEQFF. The CDR3 DNA follows: TGTGCCAGCAGTTACATACTAGCGGGAGTGGGTGAGCAGTTCTTC.

The rearrangement links TRBV18 to TRBJ1-1; 7 bases align to TRBD1. Trimming at V came to 5 bases and at J to 3 bases, leaving 12 bases not matched to a gene. The CDR3 loop spans 16 amino acids. Germline V gene data show CDR1 as KGHSH and CDR2 as LQKENI. The CDR3: CASSSSPSRGDTEAFF. DNA of the CDR3: TGTGCCAGCTCATCCTCCCCCAGCAGGGGGGACACTGAAGCTTTCTTT.

J is TRBJ1-1 and V is TRBV7-2; TRBD1 is a possible D gene (5 bases). The CDR3 totals 14 residues. The V gene's germline CDR1 is SGHTA and CDR2 FQGNSA. The germline V and J ends were trimmed by 4 bases and 4 bases, with 13 bases remaining between them. The CDR3 coding sequence is TGTGCCAGCAGCTCCTGGGGAGGGACCACTGAAGCTTTCTTT. Translation: CASSSWGGTTEAFF.

This clone has more than one count but fewer than ten. The chain carries TRBV6-1 and TRBJ1-5, with TRBD1 identical over 7 bases. V trimming: 4 bases; J trimming: 5 bases; junction bases outside the gene matches: 11. Looked up from germline, CDR1 is MNHNS and CDR2 is SASEGT. This CDR3 has 16 amino acids. CDR3 sequence: CASSVRQGTRDQPQHF. Here the CDR3 DNA reads TGTGCCAGCAGTGTCAGACAGGGAACAAGGGATCAGCCCCAGCATTTT.

This clone has just a few counts. The V gene is TRBV29-1, the J gene TRBJ1-2, with D uncertain. The CDR3 has 13 amino acids. V lost 4 bases and J lost 4, with 13 bases in between. From germline, CDR1 is SQVTM and CDR2 ANQGSEA. The CDR3 region is CSVARQEIYGYTF. Here the CDR3 DNA reads TGCAGCGTTGCCCGGCAGGAGATCTATGGCTACACCTTC. Together with reference TRBV29-1 and TRBJ1-2, the CDR3 gives the full variable domain: SAVISQKPSRDICQRGTSLTIQCQVDSQVTMMFWYRQQPGQSLTLIATANQGSEATYESGFVIDKFPISRPNLTFSTLTVSNMSPEDSSIYLCSVARQEIYGYTFGSGTRLTVV.

A single count supports this clone. Germline and junction disagree at one end, which may indicate a read error. CDR3 in amino acids: CANSYGPGERQPQHF. CDR3 bases: TGTGCCAACAGTTACGGGCCAGGGGAGCGGCAGCCCCAGCATTTT. The chain has TRBV6-5 and TRBJ1-5, with D perhaps matching TRBD1 (6 bases). Germline CDR1 and CDR2: MNHEY and SVGAGI. CDR3 size: 15 residues.

The chain links TRBV9 to TRBJ2-1; D is perhaps TRBD2 (5 bases). Germline assignment: CDR1 SGDLS and CDR2 YYNGEE. This CDR3 comprises 16 residues. V lost 0 bases, J lost 0 bases, and 10 bases lay in between. This CDR3 reads CASSVEPGNSYNEQFF. CDR3 nucleotides: TGTGCCAGCAGCGTAGAGCCCGGGAACTCCTACAATGAGCAGTTCTTC.

This clone has a handful of counts. The rearrangement joins TRBV12-5 to TRBJ1-2; 7 positions agree with TRBD1. CDR3 length equals 13 residues. V dropped 6 bases and J dropped 8; count of bases not matched to a gene: 9. Germline-derived CDR1 and CDR2 are LGHNT and FRNRAP. CDR3 protein: CASGPGQDEGYTF. CDR3 nucleotides: TGTGCTAGTGGCCCTGGACAGGACGAAGGCTACACCTTC.

The chain uses TRBV10-2 and TRBJ2-2, with D perhaps matching TRBD2 (5 bases). Per the germline V gene, CDR1 is WSHSY and CDR2 is SAAADI. V gave up 1 base and J gave up 5 bases, with 17 bases separating them. The CDR3 has 17 amino acids. This CDR3 is CASSEFGASQDTGELFF. CDR3 DNA: TGCGCCAGCAGTGAGTTTGGAGCTAGCCAAGATACCGGGGAGCTGTTTTTT.

The chain carries TRBV11-2 and TRBJ2-2; TRBD1 agrees at 8 bases. Germline loops: CDR1 SGHAT, CDR2 FQNNGV. The CDR3 runs 17 residues. With V trimmed by 1 base and J by 2 bases, 6 bases remained unmatched. Here the CDR3 reads CASSLGGTGTNTGELFF. Here the CDR3 DNA reads TGTGCCAGCAGCTTAGGGGGGACAGGCACTAACACCGGGGAGCTGTTTTTT.

The CDR3 here is CASSQDHRMPQHF. CDR3 bases: TGTGCCAGCAGCCAAGACCATAGGATGCCCCAGCATTTT. The chain carries TRBV14 and TRBJ1-5; no definite D call. The CDR3 extends over 13 amino acids. Germline V lookup: CDR1 SGHDN, CDR2 FVKESK. The V end was cut by 0 bases, the J end by 9 bases, with 9 bases between.

The CDR3 DNA is TGTGCCAGCAGCCCCGCCGGGACAGGGCTTCGCAATGAGCAGTTCTTC. This encodes CASSPAGTGLRNEQFF. V usage is TRBV11-2 and J usage is TRBJ2-1, with 9 bases lining up with TRBD1. V was clipped by 5 bases and J by 6 bases; unmatched bases: 11. The length of the CDR3 is 16 residues. CDR1 SGHAT and CDR2 FQNNGV come from the germline V gene.

The sample holds a few counts of this clone. The chain employs TRBV7-2 and TRBJ1-2; the D gene is possibly TRBD1 (6 bases). This CDR3 has 13 amino acids. V was clipped by 4 bases and J by 2 bases, with 8 bases between them. Germline V CDR1 and CDR2: SGHTA, FQGNSA. The CDR3 protein is CASSSGQNYGYTF. CDR3 in DNA: TGTGCCAGCAGCTCCGGACAGAACTATGGCTACACCTTC.

The V call is TRBV5-1, the J call TRBJ2-1, with 12 bases identical to TRBD1. V shed 0 bases and J 4 bases; nucleotides not matched to a gene: 5. This CDR3 has 17 amino acids. The germline CDR1 and CDR2 sequences are SGHRS and YFSETQ. CDR3 bases: TGCGCCAGCAGCTTGGCAGGGACAGGGGGCAAGTACAATGAGCAGTTCTTC. It translates to CASSLAGTGGKYNEQFF.

A single count supports this clone. The chain joins TRBV19 to TRBJ1-4; 8 positions match TRBD1. The J segment lost 5 bases and the V segment lost 4 bases, leaving 6 bases of the junction unmatched. CDR1 and CDR2 (germline): LNHDA, SQIVND (reference sequence). This CDR3 is 15 amino acids long. CDR3 coding DNA: TGTGCCAGTAGTAGAACAGGGGGATGGAATGAAAAACTGTTTTTT. This sequence encodes CASSRTGGWNEKLFF.

This clone has only a few counts. The gene calls are TRBV6-1 and TRBJ1-5; D is undetermined. The V gene's germline CDR1 is MNHNS and CDR2 SASEGT. The CDR3 contains 12 residues. V was cut by 10 bases and J by 0 bases, with 7 bases left in between. The CDR3 protein is CATAFSNQPQHF. The CDR3 DNA follows: TGTGCCACGGCCTTTAGCAATCAGCCCCAGCATTTT.

This clone has only one observation. The J gene is TRBJ1-1, the V gene TRBV16; D is unresolved. Trimming stripped 0 bases from V and 10 bases from J, with 12 bases between. This CDR3 spans 13 amino acids. Germline V gene sequence: CDR1 KGHSY, CDR2 FQNENV. CDR3 nucleotides: TGTGCCAGCAGCCAATCCCCGGAGAGCGGAGCTTTCTTT. Amino acid sequence: CASSQSPESGAFF.

This clone was observed a few times. This chain links TRBV5-1 with TRBJ2-7; the D gene could be TRBD1 or TRBD2 (5 bases each). The CDR3 runs to 14 residues. Trimming cost V 0 bases and J 6 bases, with 13 bases left between them. Germline V gene data show CDR1 as SGHRS and CDR2 as YFSETQ. The CDR3 loop is CASSLGPTRGEQYF. In nucleotides, the CDR3 is TGCGCCAGCAGCTTGGGACCTACTAGGGGCGAGCAGTACTTC.

The chain recombines TRBV2 with TRBJ2-7; D gene unclear. In germline, CDR1 is SNHLY, CDR2 FYNNEI. Trimming took 3 bases from V and 0 from J, leaving 3 bases between them. This CDR3 has 12 residues. This chain's CDR3 is CASSDSSYEQYF. CDR3 bases: TGTGCCAGCAGTGACAGCTCCTACGAGCAGTACTTC.